This T cell receptor beta chain was found in a study of CD8 T cells in ankylosing spondylitis. This clonotype has a handful of counts. What it binds is not known. Study-wide points: What appeared characteristic of ankylosing spondylitis blood was a TCR beta motif of eight highly homologous variants.

TCRdb re-called the 5' RACE reads with MiXCR, one entry per CDR3 protein. The data show fewer than 650,000 distinct CDR3 sequences, 10% to 15% seen once. Material: blood, either unsorted or a sorted T cell fraction (not recorded which). The sequence derives from a male donor with ankylosing spondylitis.

CDR3 in DNA: TGCGCCAGCAGTGACCTGGGGGGTCGGGAGTACACCGGGGAGCTGTTTTTT. Its translation: CASSDLGGREYTGELFF. The chain combines TRBV10-2 with TRBJ2-2, with TRBD2 as a possible D gene (6 bases). This CDR3 is 17 amino acids long. The germline CDR1 and CDR2 sequences are WSHSY and SAAADI. The germline V and J ends were trimmed by 3 bases and 3 bases, with 17 bases remaining between them.